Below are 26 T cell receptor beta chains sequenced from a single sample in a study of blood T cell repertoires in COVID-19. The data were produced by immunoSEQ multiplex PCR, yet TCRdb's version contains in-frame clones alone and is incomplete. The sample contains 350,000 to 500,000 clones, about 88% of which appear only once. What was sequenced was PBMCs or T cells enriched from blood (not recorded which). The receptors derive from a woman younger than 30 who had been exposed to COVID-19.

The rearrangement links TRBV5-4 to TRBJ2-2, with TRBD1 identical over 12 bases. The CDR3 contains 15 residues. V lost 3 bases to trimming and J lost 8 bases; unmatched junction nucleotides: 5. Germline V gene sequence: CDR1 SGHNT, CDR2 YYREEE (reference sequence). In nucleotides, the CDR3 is TGTGCCAGCAGCTCGCCGGGACAGGGGGCGGGGGAGCTGTTTTTT. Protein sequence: CASSSPGQGAGELFF.

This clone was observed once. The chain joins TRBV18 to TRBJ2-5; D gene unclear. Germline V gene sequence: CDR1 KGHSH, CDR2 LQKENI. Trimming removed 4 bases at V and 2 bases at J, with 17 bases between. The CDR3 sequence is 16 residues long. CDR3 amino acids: CASSRPPPARQETQYF. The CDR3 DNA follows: TGTGCCAGCTCACGCCCTCCCCCAGCGCGGCAAGAGACCCAGTACTTC.

The CDR3 DNA sequence: TGCGCCAGCAGCCCACAGCTCACTCTAACCTACGAGCAGTACTTC. Protein product: CASSPQLTLTYEQYF. The rearrangement uses TRBV5-1 and TRBJ2-7; no reliable D call. CDR1 is SGHRS, CDR2 YFSETQ, per germline. Trimming pared 4 bases from V and 2 bases from J, leaving 16 bases between. CDR3 length: 15 amino acids.

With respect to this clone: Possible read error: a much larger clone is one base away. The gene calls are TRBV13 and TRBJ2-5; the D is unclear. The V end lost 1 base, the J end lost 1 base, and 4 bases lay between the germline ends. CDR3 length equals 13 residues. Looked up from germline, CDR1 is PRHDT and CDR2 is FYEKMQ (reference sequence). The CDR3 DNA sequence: TGTGCCAGCAGCTTAGCCTTCCAAGAGACCCAGTACTTC. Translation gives CASSLAFQETQYF. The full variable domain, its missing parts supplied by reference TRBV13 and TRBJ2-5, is AAGVIQSPRHLIKEKRETATLKCYPIPRHDTVYWYQQGPGQDPQFLISFYEKMQSDKGSIPDRFSAQQFSDYHSELNMSSLELGDSALYFCASSLAFQETQYFGPGTRLLVL.

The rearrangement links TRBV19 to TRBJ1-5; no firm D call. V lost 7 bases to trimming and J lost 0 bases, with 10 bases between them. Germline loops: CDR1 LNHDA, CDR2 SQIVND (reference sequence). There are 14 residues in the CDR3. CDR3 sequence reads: CASKITNSNQPQHF. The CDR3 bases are TGTGCCAGTAAGATAACAAATAGCAATCAGCCCCAGCATTTT.

DNA for the CDR3: TGTGCCAGCAGCGGGAACAGGGGCATGAACACCGGGGAGCTGTTTTTT. Amino acids: CASSGNRGMNTGELFF. This chain joins TRBV5-5 and TRBJ2-2; 7 bases agree with TRBD1. Germline V gene data show CDR1 as SGHKS and CDR2 as YYEKEE (reference sequence). Unmatched junction bases numbered 7, after V lost 4 bases and J lost 1 base. CDR3 length: 16 residues. Combining the CDR3 with reference TRBV5-5 and TRBJ2-2 gives the whole variable domain DAGVTQSPTHLIKTRGQQVTLRCSPISGHKSVSWYQQVLGQGPQFIFQYYEKEERGRGNFPDRFSARQFPNYSSELNVNALLLGDSALYLCASSGNRGMNTGELFFGEGSRLTVL.

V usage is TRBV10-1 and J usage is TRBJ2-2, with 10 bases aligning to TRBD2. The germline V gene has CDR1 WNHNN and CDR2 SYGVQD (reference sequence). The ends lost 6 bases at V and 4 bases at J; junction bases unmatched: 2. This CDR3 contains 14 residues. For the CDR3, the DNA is TGCGCCAGCAGAAGCGGGAGGGGCACCGGGGAGCTGTTTTTT. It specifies CASRSGRGTGELFF.

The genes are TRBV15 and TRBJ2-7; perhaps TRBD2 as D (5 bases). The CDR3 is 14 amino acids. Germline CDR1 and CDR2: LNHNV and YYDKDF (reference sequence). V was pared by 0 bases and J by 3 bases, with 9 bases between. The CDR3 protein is CATSRERVFYEQYF. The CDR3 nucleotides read TGTGCCACCAGCAGAGAGCGGGTGTTCTACGAGCAGTACTTC.

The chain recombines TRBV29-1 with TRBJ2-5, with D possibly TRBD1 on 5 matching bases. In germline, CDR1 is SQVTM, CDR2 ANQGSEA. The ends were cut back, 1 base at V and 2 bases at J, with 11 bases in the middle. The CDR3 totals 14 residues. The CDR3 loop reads CSVEGKKGQETQYF. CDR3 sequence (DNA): TGCAGCGTTGAAGGCAAGAAGGGGCAAGAGACCCAGTACTTC.

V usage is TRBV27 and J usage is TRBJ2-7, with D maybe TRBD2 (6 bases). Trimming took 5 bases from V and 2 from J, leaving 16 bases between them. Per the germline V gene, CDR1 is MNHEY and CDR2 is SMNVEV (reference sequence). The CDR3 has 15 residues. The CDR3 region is CASSAFSGLPYEQYF. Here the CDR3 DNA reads TGTGCCAGCAGTGCCTTTAGCGGACTACCCTACGAGCAGTACTTC.

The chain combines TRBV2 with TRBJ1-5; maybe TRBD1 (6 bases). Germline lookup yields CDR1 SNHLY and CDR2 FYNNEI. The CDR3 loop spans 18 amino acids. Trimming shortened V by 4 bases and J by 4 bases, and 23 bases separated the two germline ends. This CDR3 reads CASSGLSGAYNGNQPQHF. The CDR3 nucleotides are TGTGCCAGCAGTGGCCTATCAGGGGCTTATAATGGGAATCAGCCCCAGCATTTT.

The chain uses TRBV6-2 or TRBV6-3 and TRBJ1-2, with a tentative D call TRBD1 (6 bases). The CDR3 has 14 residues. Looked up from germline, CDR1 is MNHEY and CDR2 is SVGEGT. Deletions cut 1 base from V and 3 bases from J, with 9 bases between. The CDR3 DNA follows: TGTGCCAGCAGTTACTTCAGGGGCGACTATGGCTACACCTTC. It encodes CASSYFRGDYGYTF.

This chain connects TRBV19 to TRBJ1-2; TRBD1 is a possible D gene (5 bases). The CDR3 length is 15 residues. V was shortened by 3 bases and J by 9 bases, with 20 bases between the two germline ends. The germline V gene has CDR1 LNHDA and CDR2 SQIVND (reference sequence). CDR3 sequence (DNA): TGTGCCAGTAGTATTGAGGCCGGGGGTCAGGGAAGCTACACCTTC. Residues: CASSIEAGGQGSYTF.

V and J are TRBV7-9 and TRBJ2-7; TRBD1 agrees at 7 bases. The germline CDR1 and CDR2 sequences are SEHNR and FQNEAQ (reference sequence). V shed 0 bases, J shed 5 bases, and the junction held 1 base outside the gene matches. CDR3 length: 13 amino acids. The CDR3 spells CASSLAGTDEQYF. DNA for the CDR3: TGTGCCAGCAGCTTAGCGGGGACAGACGAGCAGTACTTC.

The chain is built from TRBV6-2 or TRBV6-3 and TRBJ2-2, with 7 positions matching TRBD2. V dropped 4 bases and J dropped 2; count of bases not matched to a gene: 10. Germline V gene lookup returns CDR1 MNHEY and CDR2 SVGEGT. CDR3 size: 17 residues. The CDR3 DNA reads TGTGCCAGCAGTTCCCAACTTCAGCGGGGAAACACCGGGGAGCTGTTTTTT. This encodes CASSSQLQRGNTGELFF.

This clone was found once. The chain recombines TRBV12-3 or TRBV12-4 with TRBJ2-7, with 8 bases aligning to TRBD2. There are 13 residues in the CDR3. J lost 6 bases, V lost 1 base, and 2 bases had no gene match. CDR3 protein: CASSLERESEQYF. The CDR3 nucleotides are TGTGCCAGCAGTTTAGAGCGGGAGAGCGAGCAGTACTTC.

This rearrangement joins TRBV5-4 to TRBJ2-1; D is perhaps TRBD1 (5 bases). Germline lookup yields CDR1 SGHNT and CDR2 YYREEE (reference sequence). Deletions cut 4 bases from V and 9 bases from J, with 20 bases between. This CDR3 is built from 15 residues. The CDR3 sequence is CASSNWALGRGEQFF. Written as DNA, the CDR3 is TGTGCCAGCAGCAACTGGGCGTTGGGGCGAGGTGAGCAGTTCTTC.

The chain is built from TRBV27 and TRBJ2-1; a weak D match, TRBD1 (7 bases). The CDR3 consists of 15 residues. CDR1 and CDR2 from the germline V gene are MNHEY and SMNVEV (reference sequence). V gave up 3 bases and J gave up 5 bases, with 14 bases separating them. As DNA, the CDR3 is TGTGCCAGCAGTTTCAGGGGGGATAGTGACAATGAGCAGTTCTTC. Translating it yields CASSFRGDSDNEQFF.

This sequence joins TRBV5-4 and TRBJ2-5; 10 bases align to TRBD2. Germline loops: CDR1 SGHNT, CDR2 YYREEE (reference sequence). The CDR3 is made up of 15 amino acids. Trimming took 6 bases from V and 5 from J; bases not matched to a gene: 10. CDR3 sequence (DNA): TGTGCCAGCAAAAGGAGCGGGGGGGCCGGGGAGACCCAGTACTTC. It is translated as CASKRSGGAGETQYF.

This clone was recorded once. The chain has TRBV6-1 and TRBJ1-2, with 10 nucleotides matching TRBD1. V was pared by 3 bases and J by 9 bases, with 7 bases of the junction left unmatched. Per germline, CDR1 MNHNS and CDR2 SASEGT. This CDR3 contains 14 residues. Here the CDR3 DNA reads TGTGCCAGCAGTGAGTGGGGACAGGGGAGAAGCTACACCTTC. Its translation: CASSEWGQGRSYTF.

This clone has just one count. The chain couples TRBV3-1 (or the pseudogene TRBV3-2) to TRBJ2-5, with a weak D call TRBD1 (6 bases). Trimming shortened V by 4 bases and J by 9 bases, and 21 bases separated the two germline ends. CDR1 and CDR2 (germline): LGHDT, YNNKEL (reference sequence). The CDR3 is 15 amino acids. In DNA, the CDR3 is TGTGCCAGCAGCCCGACGACAGGTACATCAAGGGCCCAGTACTTC. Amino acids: CASSPTTGTSRAQYF.

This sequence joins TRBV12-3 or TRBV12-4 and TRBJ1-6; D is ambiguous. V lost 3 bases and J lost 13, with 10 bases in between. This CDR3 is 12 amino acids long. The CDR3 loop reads CASSLGLFPLHF. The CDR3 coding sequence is TGTGCCAGCAGTTTGGGCCTATTTCCCCTCCACTTT.

The chain's CDR3 is CASSLARRGAIALGRGYTF. The CDR3 region has the DNA TGTGCCAGCAGCTTAGCACGACGGGGGGCGATCGCCTTGGGAAGAGGCTACACCTTC. The chain recombines TRBV7-2 with TRBJ1-2; a possible D gene is TRBD1 (6 bases). V dropped 0 bases and J dropped 8 bases, with 28 bases sitting between them. Germline lookup yields CDR1 SGHTA and CDR2 FQGNSA. This CDR3 region has 19 residues.

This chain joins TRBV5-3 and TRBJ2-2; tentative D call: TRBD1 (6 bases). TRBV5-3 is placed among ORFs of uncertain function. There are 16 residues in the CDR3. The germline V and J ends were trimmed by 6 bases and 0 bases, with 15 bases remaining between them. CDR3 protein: CARIWTAYSNTGELFF. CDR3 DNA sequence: TGTGCCAGAATCTGGACAGCATATTCGAACACCGGGGAGCTGTTTTTT.

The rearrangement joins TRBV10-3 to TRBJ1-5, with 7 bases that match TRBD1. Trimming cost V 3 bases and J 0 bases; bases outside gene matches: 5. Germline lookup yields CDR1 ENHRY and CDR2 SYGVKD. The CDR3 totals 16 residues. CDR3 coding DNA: TGTGCCATCAGTGACGGACAGGCGTATAGCAATCAGCCCCAGCATTTT. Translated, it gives CAISDGQAYSNQPQHF.

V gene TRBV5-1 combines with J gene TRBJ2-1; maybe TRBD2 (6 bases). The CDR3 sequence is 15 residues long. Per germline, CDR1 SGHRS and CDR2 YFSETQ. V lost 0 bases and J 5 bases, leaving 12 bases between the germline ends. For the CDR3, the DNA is TGCGCCAGCAGCTTGGAGCGGGTTGACAACAATGAGCAGTTCTTC. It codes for CASSLERVDNNEQFF.